The rows below give T cell receptor beta chains drawn from one sample of a study of blood T cell repertoires in COVID-19. Sequencing used immunoSEQ multiplex PCR; TCRdb keeps in-frame clones, though not all of them. Among 180,000 or so clones, roughly 88% were seen once, and the ten largest hold 3.5% to 5%. Source material: peripheral blood. Every receptor here comes from a woman aged 25 to 45 with acute or convalescent COVID-19. Each CDR3 is given with its conserved first and last residue. Each record gives: D gene, V gene, J gene, clone size, CDR3 DNA, CDR3 protein. The D gene is left open where the match is weak. Expanded clones are given a class, and other clones once, few, many or no size at all.

d_gene: TRBD1
v_gene: TRBV6-5
j_gene: TRBJ1-6
abundance: .
CDR3nt: TGTGCCAGCAGTTACTGGACAGGCCAGAAGTCACCCCTCCACTTT
CDR3aa: CASSYWTGQKSPLHF

d_gene: .
v_gene: TRBV3-1/TRBV3-2
j_gene: TRBJ1-1
abundance: few
CDR3nt: TGTGCCAGCAGCCAGGCCACTGAAGCTTTCTTT
CDR3aa: CASSQATEAFF

d_gene: TRBD1
v_gene: TRBV29-1
j_gene: TRBJ1-2
abundance: .
CDR3nt: TGCAGCATCCGGGACAGCACTAACTATGGCTACACCTTC
CDR3aa: CSIRDSTNYGYTF

d_gene: TRBD1
v_gene: TRBV7-9
j_gene: TRBJ2-7
abundance: .
CDR3nt: TGTGCCAGCGGCCCTGGACAGGGCTCCTACGAGCAGTACTTC
CDR3aa: CASGPGQGSYEQYF

d_gene: .
v_gene: TRBV6-5
j_gene: TRBJ1-1
abundance: .
CDR3nt: TGTGCCAGCAGTTACGGGGGGGCTGAAGCTTTCTTT
CDR3aa: CASSYGGAEAFF

d_gene: .
v_gene: TRBV10-2
j_gene: TRBJ2-1
abundance: once
CDR3nt: TGCGCCAGCAGTGATGGAGACAGGTCTTTCGATGAGCAGTTCTTC
CDR3aa: CASSDGDRSFDEQFF

d_gene: .
v_gene: TRBV4-1
j_gene: TRBJ2-7
abundance: .
CDR3nt: TGCGCCAGCAGCGTACAGGAGTCTGGCTACGAGCAGTACTTC
CDR3aa: CASSVQESGYEQYF

d_gene: TRBD1
v_gene: TRBV27
j_gene: TRBJ1-4
abundance: .
CDR3nt: TGTGCCAGCTCGGACAGGGGGCATGTAGGTAATGAAAAACTGTTTTTT
CDR3aa: CASSDRGHVGNEKLFF

d_gene: .
v_gene: TRBV10-3
j_gene: TRBJ2-7
abundance: .
CDR3nt: TGTGCCATCGGGCAGGGCAACTACTACGAGCAGTACTTC
CDR3aa: CAIGQGNYYEQYF

d_gene: TRBD2
v_gene: TRBV2
j_gene: TRBJ2-7
abundance: .
CDR3nt: TGTGCCAGCAGTGCCGGACTAGAAGGCGAGCAGTACTTC
CDR3aa: CASSAGLEGEQYF

d_gene: .
v_gene: TRBV6-6
j_gene: TRBJ1-1
abundance: .
CDR3nt: TGTGCCAGCAGTCCTCCGGGGACTTCAATTTCCTTACACTTT
CDR3aa: CASSPPGTSISLHF

d_gene: .
v_gene: TRBV2
j_gene: TRBJ1-3
abundance: .
CDR3nt: TGTGCCAGCACCCTTCCCGGTGGCTCTGGAAACACCATATATTTT
CDR3aa: CASTLPGGSGNTIYF

d_gene: TRBD1
v_gene: TRBV5-1
j_gene: TRBJ1-2
abundance: .
CDR3nt: TGCGCCAGCAGCCAGACAGGGGGCGTGTTTGGCTACACCTTC
CDR3aa: CASSQTGGVFGYTF

d_gene: .
v_gene: TRBV11-2
j_gene: TRBJ2-7
abundance: .
CDR3nt: TGTGCCAGCAGCTTAGGTAGTTTCAACGAGCAGTACTTC
CDR3aa: CASSLGSFNEQYF

d_gene: .
v_gene: TRBV30
j_gene: TRBJ1-4
abundance: few
CDR3nt: TGTGCCTGTTTTACCCCGGGATCTAATGAAAAACTGTTTTTT
CDR3aa: CACFTPGSNEKLFF

d_gene: .
v_gene: TRBV18
j_gene: TRBJ1-2
abundance: .
CDR3nt: TGTGCCAGCTCACTACAATTACAGGGAGATGGCTACACCTTC
CDR3aa: CASSLQLQGDGYTF

d_gene: .
v_gene: TRBV19
j_gene: TRBJ2-2
abundance: .
CDR3nt: TGTGCCAGTAGTAGGACAGTAAACACCGGGGAGCTGTTTTTT
CDR3aa: CASSRTVNTGELFF

d_gene: .
v_gene: TRBV5-6
j_gene: TRBJ2-7
abundance: .
CDR3nt: TGTGCCAGCAGCGGGGAGTCGGAGTACTTC
CDR3aa: CASSGESEYF

d_gene: .
v_gene: TRBV2
j_gene: TRBJ2-5
abundance: .
CDR3nt: TGTGCCAGCGGGCAGGAAGAGACCCAGTACTTC
CDR3aa: CASGQEETQYF

d_gene: .
v_gene: TRBV28
j_gene: TRBJ2-7
abundance: .
CDR3nt: TGTGCCAGCAGTTCCCCGGGGACTTCGGAGCAGTACTTC
CDR3aa: CASSSPGTSEQYF

d_gene: .
v_gene: TRBV29-1
j_gene: TRBJ1-1
abundance: few
CDR3nt: TGCAGCGTTGATGGGCGTAATGAAGCTTTCTTT
CDR3aa: CSVDGRNEAFF

d_gene: .
v_gene: TRBV29-1
j_gene: TRBJ2-7
abundance: .
CDR3nt: TGCAGCGTTGAAGACGGGGGACGTTGGGGGCAGTACTTC
CDR3aa: CSVEDGGRWGQYF

d_gene: .
v_gene: TRBV11-2
j_gene: TRBJ2-7
abundance: once
CDR3nt: TGTGCCAGCAGCGCTAACAGGGCTCCCCAGGGGGAGCAGTACTTC
CDR3aa: CASSANRAPQGEQYF

d_gene: .
v_gene: TRBV12-3/TRBV12-4
j_gene: TRBJ1-2
abundance: few
CDR3nt: TGTGCCAGCAGTATACAGGAACTCTCTGGCTACACCTTC
CDR3aa: CASSIQELSGYTF

d_gene: TRBD2
v_gene: TRBV4-1
j_gene: TRBJ2-1
abundance: .
CDR3nt: TGCGCCAGCAGCCCATGGACTAGCCACAATGAGCAGTTCTTC
CDR3aa: CASSPWTSHNEQFF

d_gene: .
v_gene: TRBV18
j_gene: TRBJ2-3
abundance: .
CDR3nt: TGTGCCAGCTCACCGTTACGCGCAGATACGCAGTATTTT
CDR3aa: CASSPLRADTQYF

d_gene: TRBD2
v_gene: TRBV7-2
j_gene: TRBJ2-3
abundance: .
CDR3nt: TGTGCCAGCAGCTTAGCCGGGACTAGCGGTAGCACAGATACGCAGTATTTT
CDR3aa: CASSLAGTSGSTDTQYF

d_gene: .
v_gene: TRBV3-1/TRBV3-2
j_gene: TRBJ2-1
abundance: .
CDR3nt: TGTGCCAGCAGCCAAGTTCGTGAGCAGTTCTTC
CDR3aa: CASSQVREQFF

d_gene: .
v_gene: TRBV5-1
j_gene: TRBJ2-3
abundance: .
CDR3nt: TGCGCCAGCGGGCAGGGCTACACAGATACGCAGTATTTT
CDR3aa: CASGQGYTDTQYF

d_gene: .
v_gene: TRBV7-2
j_gene: TRBJ1-1
abundance: .
CDR3nt: TGTGCCAGCAGCTCGGACTCTCTGGACACTGAAGCTTTCTTT
CDR3aa: CASSSDSLDTEAFF

d_gene: .
v_gene: TRBV6-1
j_gene: TRBJ1-5
abundance: .
CDR3nt: TGTGCCAGCAGTGGACGGCTTTATGGGGGCCCCGATCAGCCCCAGCATTTT
CDR3aa: CASSGRLYGGPDQPQHF

d_gene: .
v_gene: TRBV19
j_gene: TRBJ1-5
abundance: .
CDR3nt: TGTGCCAGTAGTATAGCGGGATTCAATCAGCCCCAGCATTTT
CDR3aa: CASSIAGFNQPQHF

d_gene: .
v_gene: TRBV18
j_gene: TRBJ1-2
abundance: .
CDR3nt: TGTGCCAGCTCACCGGGGCGGGATCAGGGTGGCTACACCTTC
CDR3aa: CASSPGRDQGGYTF

d_gene: .
v_gene: TRBV20-1
j_gene: TRBJ1-2
abundance: .
CDR3nt: TGCAGTGCGAGGGCAGGCTATGGCTACACCTTC
CDR3aa: CSARAGYGYTF

d_gene: TRBD2
v_gene: TRBV4-1
j_gene: TRBJ2-1
abundance: .
CDR3nt: TGCGCCAGCAGCCAAGGGGGAGGACTAGCGGGAGTCTATGAGCAGTTCTTC
CDR3aa: CASSQGGGLAGVYEQFF

d_gene: TRBD1
v_gene: TRBV7-8
j_gene: TRBJ2-2
abundance: once
CDR3nt: TGTGCCAGCAGCTTAGAGAGATGGACAGGGAACACCGGGGAGCTGTTTTTT
CDR3aa: CASSLERWTGNTGELFF

d_gene: .
v_gene: TRBV25-1
j_gene: TRBJ2-2
abundance: .
CDR3nt: TGTGCCAGCAGTGAATTTCCTCACACGAACACCGGGGAGCTGTTTTTT
CDR3aa: CASSEFPHTNTGELFF

d_gene: TRBD1
v_gene: TRBV5-1
j_gene: TRBJ2-5
abundance: few
CDR3nt: TGCGCCAGCAGCTTTGTCAGGGGGCAAGAGACCCAGTACTTC
CDR3aa: CASSFVRGQETQYF

d_gene: TRBD1
v_gene: TRBV3-1/TRBV3-2
j_gene: TRBJ2-7
abundance: .
CDR3nt: TGTGCCAGCTCTTTCAGGGGGCAGCGTGCGGGGGAGCAGTACTTC
CDR3aa: CASSFRGQRAGEQYF

d_gene: .
v_gene: TRBV21-1
j_gene: TRBJ2-7
abundance: .
CDR3nt: TGTGCCAGCAGCAATAGGGGACATTTGCCCCCCTTC
CDR3aa: CASSNRGHLPPF

d_gene: .
v_gene: TRBV6-6
j_gene: TRBJ1-1
abundance: .
CDR3nt: TGTGCCAGCAGGGCAGTTACTGAAGCTTTCTTT
CDR3aa: CASRAVTEAFF

d_gene: .
v_gene: TRBV3-1/TRBV3-2
j_gene: TRBJ1-3
abundance: .
CDR3nt: TGTGCCAGCAGCCAACTGCGCCGAAACACCATATATTTT
CDR3aa: CASSQLRRNTIYF

d_gene: TRBD2
v_gene: TRBV7-9
j_gene: TRBJ2-5
abundance: .
CDR3nt: TGTGCCAGCAGCTTTGACGGGACTAGCGAGGCGACCCAGTACTTC
CDR3aa: CASSFDGTSEATQYF

d_gene: .
v_gene: TRBV27
j_gene: TRBJ2-7
abundance: .
CDR3nt: TGTGCCAGCAGACTCGCCGGGGAGGAACGCGAGCAGTACTTC
CDR3aa: CASRLAGEEREQYF

d_gene: .
v_gene: TRBV2
j_gene: TRBJ1-4
abundance: .
CDR3nt: TGTGCCAGCAGCCAATACAACAGCCTTGAAAAACTGTTTTTT
CDR3aa: CASSQYNSLEKLFF

d_gene: .
v_gene: TRBV5-1
j_gene: TRBJ1-2
abundance: .
CDR3nt: TGCGCCAGCAGCTTGGAGCGGGTGCCGCACTATGGCTACACCTTC
CDR3aa: CASSLERVPHYGYTF

d_gene: .
v_gene: TRBV10-2
j_gene: TRBJ2-3
abundance: .
CDR3nt: TGCGCCAGCAGTGAGAGACTTAGAGATACGCAGTATTTT
CDR3aa: CASSERLRDTQYF

d_gene: .
v_gene: TRBV5-8
j_gene: TRBJ1-4
abundance: .
CDR3nt: TGTGCCAGCAGGCCCAAGGTTCGGCGGGAAAAACTGTTTTTT
CDR3aa: CASRPKVRREKLFF

d_gene: .
v_gene: TRBV29-1
j_gene: TRBJ1-1
abundance: .
CDR3nt: TGCAGCGTTTCAGTACAAGGGCCGTCGGGATTCTTT
CDR3aa: CSVSVQGPSGFF

d_gene: TRBD1
v_gene: TRBV10-2
j_gene: TRBJ1-1
abundance: .
CDR3nt: TGCGCCAGCAGCCGACAGGGAAGGGGGATGAACACTGAAGCTTTCTTT
CDR3aa: CASSRQGRGMNTEAFF